These 8 T cell receptor beta chains share one sample of origin, sequenced in a study of shared clonotypes between healthy human individuals. Repertoires were generated with immunoSEQ multiplex PCR, while TCRdb's copy carries only in-frame clones and drops some. The top ten clones hold 1.5% to 2% of a sample with around 720,000 clones, roughly 73% of them seen once. The sequenced sample consisted of memory CD4+ T cells sorted from blood. Subset in this sample: CD45RA-negative fraction. The receptors were sampled from a woman under 40 in good health.

Concerning this clone itself: Other DNA sequences in the sample encode the same CDR3. V and J are TRBV11-2 and TRBJ1-2; TRBD1 is a possible D gene (5 bases). The CDR3 consists of 13 residues. The V end lost 6 bases, the J end lost 2 bases, and 10 bases lay between the germline ends. The V gene's germline CDR1 is SGHAT and CDR2 FQNNGV. CDR3: CASRGPGNYGYTF. The DNA of the CDR3 is TGTGCCAGCAGGGGACCGGGGAACTATGGCTACACCTTC.

The chain carries TRBV5-4 and TRBJ1-1; no definite D call. CDR1 and CDR2 (germline): SGHNT, YYREEE (reference sequence). Trimming cost V 0 bases and J 7 bases, with 16 bases left between them. This CDR3 region has 15 residues. This chain's CDR3 is CASSLAFGQTREAFF. In nucleotides, the CDR3 is TGTGCCAGCAGCTTGGCCTTTGGGCAAACACGTGAAGCTTTCTTT.

The chain carries TRBV19 and TRBJ2-7; 7 bases fit TRBD1. The length of the CDR3 is 14 residues. V lost 6 bases, J lost 2 bases, and 7 bases stayed unmatched. Germline-derived CDR1 and CDR2 are LNHDA and SQIVND (reference sequence). The CDR3 is CASRPRDRPYEQYF. In DNA form, the CDR3 reads TGTGCCAGTAGACCCCGGGACAGACCCTACGAGCAGTACTTC.

Many counts were recorded for this clone. The chain uses TRBV6-5 and TRBJ1-2; D is ambiguous. V lost 2 bases, J lost 2 bases, and 9 bases lay in between. CDR1 and CDR2 from the germline V gene are MNHEY and SVGAGI. The CDR3 length is 14 residues. The CDR3 DNA reads TGTGCCAGCAGTTACGGGAGGGTGAACTATGGCTACACCTTC. Translating gives CASSYGRVNYGYTF.

This clone turned up a few times. J is TRBJ1-2 and V is TRBV19; the match to TRBD1 covers 7 bases. This CDR3 has 14 amino acids. The V gene end was trimmed by 7 bases and the J gene end by 2 bases; junction bases not matched to a gene: 7. Germline V gives CDR1 LNHDA, CDR2 SQIVND (reference sequence). CDR3 sequence: CASTVRDRNYGYTF. The CDR3 region has the DNA TGTGCCAGTACCGTCCGGGACAGAAACTATGGCTACACCTTC.

This clone was observed many times. This chain's CDR3 is CASSLGGLAGVGYNEQFF. Written as DNA, the CDR3 is TGTGCCAGCAGCTTAGGGGGACTAGCGGGAGTGGGCTACAATGAGCAGTTCTTC. The rearrangement joins TRBV7-2 to TRBJ2-1; 14 bases line up with TRBD2. CDR1 and CDR2 (germline): SGHTA, FQGNSA. The CDR3 contains 18 residues. Trimming took 1 base from V and 3 from J; bases not matched to a gene: 5.

As regards this clone: A far more abundant clone sits one base away, making this likely a read error. The chain recombines TRBV2 with TRBJ1-5; TRBD1 is a possible D gene (6 bases). The CDR3 spans 14 residues. V was trimmed by 6 bases and J by 1 base, leaving 10 bases between them. Germline V gives CDR1 SNHLY, CDR2 FYNNEI. The CDR3 DNA reads as TGTGCCAGCAGCTTAACAGGGAGCAATCAGCCCCAGCATTTT. Translation: CASSLTGSNQPQHF. Full variable domain (rest looked up from reference TRBV2 and TRBJ1-5): EPEVTQTPSHQVTQMGQEVILRCVPISNHLYFYWYRQILGQKVEFLVSFYNNEISEKSEIFDDQFSVERPDGSNFTLKIRSTKLEDSAMYFCASSLTGSNQPQHFGDGTRLSIL.

The CDR3 nucleotides are TGTGCCAGTATGGGGCTAGCGGGAGAGGAGCAGTACTTC. It codes for CASMGLAGEEQYF. The rearrangement joins TRBV19 to TRBJ2-7; 10 bases are shared with TRBD2. From germline, CDR1 is LNHDA and CDR2 SQIVND (reference sequence). V shed 7 bases and J 7 bases; nucleotides not matched to a gene: 7. The CDR3 is 13 residues long.